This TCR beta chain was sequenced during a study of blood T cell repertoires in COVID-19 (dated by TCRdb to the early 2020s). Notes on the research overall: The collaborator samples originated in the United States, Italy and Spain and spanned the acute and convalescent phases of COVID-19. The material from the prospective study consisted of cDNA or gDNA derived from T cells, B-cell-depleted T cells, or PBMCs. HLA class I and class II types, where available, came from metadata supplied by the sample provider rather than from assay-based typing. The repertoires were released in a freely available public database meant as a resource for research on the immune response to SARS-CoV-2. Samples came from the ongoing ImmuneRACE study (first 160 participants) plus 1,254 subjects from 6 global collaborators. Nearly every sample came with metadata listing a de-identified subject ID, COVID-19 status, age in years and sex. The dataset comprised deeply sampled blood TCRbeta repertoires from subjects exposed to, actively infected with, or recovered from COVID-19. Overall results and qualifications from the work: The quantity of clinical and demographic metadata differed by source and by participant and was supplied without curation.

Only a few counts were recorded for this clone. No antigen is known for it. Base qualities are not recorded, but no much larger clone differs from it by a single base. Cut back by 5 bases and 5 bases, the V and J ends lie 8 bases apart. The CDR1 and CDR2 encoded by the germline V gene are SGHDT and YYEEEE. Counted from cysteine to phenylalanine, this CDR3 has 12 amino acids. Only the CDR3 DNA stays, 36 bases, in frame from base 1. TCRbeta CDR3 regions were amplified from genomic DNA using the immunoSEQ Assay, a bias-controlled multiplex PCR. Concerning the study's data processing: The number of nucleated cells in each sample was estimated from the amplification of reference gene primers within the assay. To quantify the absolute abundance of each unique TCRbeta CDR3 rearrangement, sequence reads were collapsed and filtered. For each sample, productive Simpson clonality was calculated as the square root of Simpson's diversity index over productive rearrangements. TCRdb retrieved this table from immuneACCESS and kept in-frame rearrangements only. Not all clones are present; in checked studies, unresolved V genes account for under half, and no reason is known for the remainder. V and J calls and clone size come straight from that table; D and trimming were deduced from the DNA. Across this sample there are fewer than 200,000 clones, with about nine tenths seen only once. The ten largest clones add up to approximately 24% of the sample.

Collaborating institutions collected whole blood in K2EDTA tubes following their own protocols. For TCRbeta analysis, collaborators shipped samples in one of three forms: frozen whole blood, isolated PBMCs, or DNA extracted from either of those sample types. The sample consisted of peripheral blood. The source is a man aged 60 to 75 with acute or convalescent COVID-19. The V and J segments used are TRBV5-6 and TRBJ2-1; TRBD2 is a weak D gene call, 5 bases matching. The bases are TGTGCCAGCAGTTACGGGAACAATGAGCAGTTCTTC. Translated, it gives CASSYGNNEQFF.